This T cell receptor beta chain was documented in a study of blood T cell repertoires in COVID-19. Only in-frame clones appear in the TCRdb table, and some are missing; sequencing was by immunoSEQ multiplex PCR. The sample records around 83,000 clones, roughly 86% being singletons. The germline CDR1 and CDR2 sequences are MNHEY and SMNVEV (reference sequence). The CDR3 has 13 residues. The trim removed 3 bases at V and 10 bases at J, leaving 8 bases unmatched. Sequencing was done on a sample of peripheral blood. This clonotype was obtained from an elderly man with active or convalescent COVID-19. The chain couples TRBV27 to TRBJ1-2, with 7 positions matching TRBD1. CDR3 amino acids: CASSFPDRRDYTF. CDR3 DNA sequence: TGTGCCAGCAGTTTCCCGGACAGGCGCGACTACACCTTC.